This T cell receptor (beta chain) derives from a study of T cell repertoires in cytomegalovirus infection. Deletions cut 1 base from V and 3 bases from J, with 13 bases between. Germline assignment: CDR1 MGHRA and CDR2 YSYEKL. This CDR3 spans 16 amino acids. TCRdb recomputed calls from the reads with MiXCR, one row per CDR3 protein. This repertoire shows about 180,000 distinct CDR3 sequences, about 17% found once; its top ten account for 20% to 25%. The sequencing input was CD8+ T cells from PBMCs. V is TRBV4-1 and J is TRBJ1-5; tentatively, D is TRBD1 (6 bases). This sequence originates from a human donor in good health (CMV status not recorded). Some clones in this sample may be carry-over from other donors' samples. The CDR3 here is CASSQGGAGNNQPQHF. The DNA for the CDR3 is TGCGCCAGCAGCCAAGGGGGGGCGGGGAACAATCAGCCCCAGCATTTT.